This T cell receptor beta chain was recovered during a study of T cell responses to AZD1222 COVID-19 vaccine. The assay was immunoSEQ multiplex PCR, and TCRdb's table has in-frame clones only and misses some. The table includes 100,000 or so clones, about 85% detected once. J was trimmed by 1 base and V by 4 bases; bases with no gene match: 6. The CDR3 contains 16 residues. Germline lookup yields CDR1 KGHSH and CDR2 LQKENI. The source of this sequence is an adult in good health. The rearrangement joins TRBV18 to TRBJ2-5, with 10 bases matching TRBD1. The starting material was peripheral blood, obtained on day 0 of AZD1222 vaccination. CDR3 sequence: CASSLLGTGVQETQYF. The CDR3 DNA reads as TGTGCCAGCTCACTTCTCGGGACAGGGGTCCAAGAGACCCAGTACTTC.